A few counts support the clone carrying this T cell receptor (beta chain). TCRdb reprocessed the RT-PCR reads with MiXCR, giving one entry per CDR3 protein. The top ten clones hold roughly 3.9% of a sample with about 680,000 distinct CDR3 sequences, 14% of them seen once. The sequenced material came from memory CD4+ T cells from blood. This clonotype originated in a female donor in good health, serving as a healthy control.

The CDR3: CASSESTSGTPNEQFF. The CDR3, as DNA: TGCGCCAGCAGTGAGTCGACTAGCGGGACCCCCAATGAGCAGTTCTTC. The chain uses TRBV10-1 and TRBJ2-1; TRBD2 aligns across 11 bases. Germline CDR1 is WNHNN and CDR2 is SYGVQD (reference sequence). CDR3 length: 16 residues. V lost 0 bases to trimming and J lost 6 bases; unmatched junction nucleotides: 4.